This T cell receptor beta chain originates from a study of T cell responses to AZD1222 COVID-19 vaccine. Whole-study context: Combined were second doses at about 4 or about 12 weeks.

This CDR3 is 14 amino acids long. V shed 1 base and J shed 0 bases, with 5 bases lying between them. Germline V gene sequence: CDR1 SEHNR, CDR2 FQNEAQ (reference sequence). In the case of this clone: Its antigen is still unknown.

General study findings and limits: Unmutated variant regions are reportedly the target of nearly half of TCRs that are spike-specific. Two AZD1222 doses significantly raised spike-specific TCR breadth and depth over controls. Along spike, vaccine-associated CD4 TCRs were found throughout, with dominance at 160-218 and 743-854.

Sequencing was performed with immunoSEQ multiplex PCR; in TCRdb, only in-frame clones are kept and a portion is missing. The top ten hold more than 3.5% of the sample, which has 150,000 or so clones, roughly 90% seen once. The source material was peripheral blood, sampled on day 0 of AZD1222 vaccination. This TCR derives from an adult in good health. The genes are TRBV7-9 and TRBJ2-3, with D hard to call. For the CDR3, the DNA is TGTGCCAGCAGCTTAGGCCATAGCACAGATACGCAGTATTTT. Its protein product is CASSLGHSTDTQYF.